This is a list of T cell receptor beta chains from one sample in a study of T cell clones after liver transplantation. Only in-frame clones appear in the TCRdb table, and some are missing; sequencing was by immunoSEQ multiplex PCR. The sample records some 23,000 clones, around 63% being singletons. This material consisted of CD4+ T cells from blood, taken before liver transplant. These receptors all come from a human donor who received a liver transplant. CDR3s include the opening cysteine and the closing phenylalanine or tryptophan. The D gene is left open where the match is weak. Only some rows state a clone size, as once, few, many or a class for expanded clones.

CDR3 length | J gene | D gene | V gene | clone size | CDR3 DNA | CDR3 protein
14 | TRBJ2-1 | - | TRBV6-1 | - | TGTGCCAGCAGTGAAAGGGCCGTACGGGATGAGCAGTTCTTC | CASSERAVRDEQFF
14 | TRBJ1-3 | - | TRBV2 | - | TGTGCCAGCGCGGACAGTGACTCTGGAAACACCATATATTTT | CASADSDSGNTIYF
16 | TRBJ1-5 | - | TRBV7-9 | - | TGTGCCAGCAGCCCAACCGCTGGGGGCGTCAATCAGCCCCAGCATTTT | CASSPTAGGVNQPQHF
14 | TRBJ2-5 | TRBD2 | TRBV7-2 | - | TGTGCCAGCAGCTTAGGGGGGACTAGGGAGACCCAGTACTTC | CASSLGGTRETQYF
15 | TRBJ2-5 | - | TRBV2 | - | TGTGCCAGCAGTGACCTACAGGGTTCGGGAGAGACCCAGTACTTC | CASSDLQGSGETQYF
14 | TRBJ2-1 | - | TRBV6-5 | once | TGTGCCAGCAGTTACTCCGGGACGGCTTCGACCCAGTTCTTC | CASSYSGTASTQFF
14 | TRBJ1-5 | TRBD1 | TRBV6-1 | - | TGTGCCACCTTACAGGGGGCATGGAATCAGCCCCAGCATTTT | CATLQGAWNQPQHF
14 | TRBJ2-5 | - | TRBV11-3 | - | TGTGCCAGCAGCTTTCCCGGGAGAGGGAAGACCCAGTACTTC | CASSFPGRGKTQYF
15 | TRBJ2-1 | TRBD2 | TRBV13 | - | TGTGCCAGCAGCCCCCCTAGCGGGAGGGGGTATGAGCAGTTCTTC | CASSPPSGRGYEQFF
13 | TRBJ1-2 | TRBD1 | TRBV19 | few | TGTGCCAGTAGTATATCGGGACAGTATGGCTACACCTTC | CASSISGQYGYTF
15 | TRBJ2-1 | TRBD1 | TRBV28 | - | TGTGCCTCTCGATCCCCAGGGGGAGCCCAGAATGAGCAGTTCTTC | CASRSPGGAQNEQFF
14 | TRBJ1-1 | - | TRBV5-1 | few | TGCGCCAGCAGCTTATTCCCGGAGAACACTGAAGCTTTCTTT | CASSLFPENTEAFF
12 | TRBJ2-2 | - | TRBV5-4 | - | TGTGCCAGCGTCAGGGGCACCGGGGAGCTGTTTTTT | CASVRGTGELFF
17 | TRBJ2-7 | TRBD2 | TRBV5-6 | - | TGTGCCAGCAGCTGGGCGGCAAGCGGGGGGCGATCCTACGAGCAGTACTTC | CASSWAASGGRSYEQYF
13 | TRBJ2-5 | TRBD1 | TRBV7-8 | - | TGTGCCAGCAGCCCCCGGACAGGGGAGACCCAGTACTTC | CASSPRTGETQYF
13 | TRBJ2-5 | TRBD2 | TRBV6-6 | - | TGTGCCAGCAGGGGCGGGAGCCAAGAGACCCAGTACTTC | CASRGGSQETQYF
13 | TRBJ1-2 | - | TRBV14 | - | TGTGCCAGCAGCCAACGAGGGGCGCTTGGCTACACCTTC | CASSQRGALGYTF
13 | TRBJ1-1 | - | TRBV7-6 | - | TGTGCCAGCAGCTTAACGTTGAACACTGAAGCTTTCTTT | CASSLTLNTEAFF
12 | TRBJ2-2 | TRBD2 | TRBV27 | few | TGTGCCAGCAGACGGGGGGGCGGGGAGCTGTTTTTT | CASRRGGGELFF